Shown below are 24 T cell receptor beta chains from a single sample sequenced in a study of identical twins. Each CDR3 protein is one row after TCRdb ran MiXCR on the 5' RACE reads. The sample has 650,000 to 800,000 distinct CDR3 sequences; about 9.4% are singletons. These data were also reused for a study on yellow fever vaccine responses in identical twins.

Sequences were obtained from PBMCs. These TCRs come from a woman aged 18-29 years in good health.

V and J are TRBV24-1 and TRBJ2-1, with 12 bases aligning to TRBD1. There are 14 residues in the CDR3. The V gene's germline CDR1 is KGHDR and CDR2 SFDVKD. The ends lost 7 bases at V and 7 bases at J; junction bases unmatched: 4. Here the CDR3 reads CATSSGQGANEQFF. CDR3 nucleotide sequence: TGTGCCACCAGCTCGGGACAGGGGGCTAATGAGCAGTTCTTC.

This clonotype was seen more than once but under ten times. V usage is TRBV15 and J usage is TRBJ2-5; maybe TRBD2 (5 bases). CDR1 is LNHNV, CDR2 YYDKDF, per germline (reference sequence). Trimming left V 0 bases short and J 1 base short, with 9 bases between. This CDR3 contains 15 residues. The chain's CDR3 is CATSREGRLQETQYF. CDR3 in DNA: TGTGCCACCAGCAGAGAAGGGAGACTCCAAGAGACCCAGTACTTC.

Many counts were recorded for this clonotype. The CDR3 DNA is TGCGCCAGCAGCTTTGGGGGCTACGAGCAGTACTTC. Protein: CASSFGGYEQYF. The rearrangement links TRBV5-1 to TRBJ2-7, with D perhaps given as TRBD1 or TRBD2 (5 bases each). Trimming took off 2 bases at V and 3 bases at J, with 6 bases between the two ends. The CDR3 extends over 12 amino acids. The germline gives CDR1 SGHRS, CDR2 YFSETQ.

There are many counts of this clonotype. This rearrangement joins TRBV7-9 to TRBJ2-7; maybe TRBD1 (5 bases). V lost 2 bases and J 2 bases, leaving 19 bases between the germline ends. The CDR3 has 17 amino acids. Looked up from germline, CDR1 is SEHNR and CDR2 is FQNEAQ (reference sequence). CDR3 nucleotides: TGTGCCAGCAGCTTAACGGCGTTGAATGGGGCCGCCTACGAGCAGTACTTC. It encodes CASSLTALNGAAYEQYF.

This clonotype was seen at least ten times. This rearrangement joins TRBV12-3 or TRBV12-4 to TRBJ2-5; a possible D gene is TRBD1 (6 bases). The germline V and J ends were trimmed by 4 bases and 7 bases, with 10 bases remaining between them. This CDR3 is built from 12 residues. The CDR3 spells CASSSNRATQYF. The CDR3, as DNA: TGTGCCAGCAGTTCCAACAGGGCGACCCAGTACTTC.

This clonotype was seen ten or more times. V usage is TRBV7-8 and J usage is TRBJ2-5, with 9 bases matching TRBD1. Germline V gene data show CDR1 as SGHVS and CDR2 as FQNEAQ. Trimming removed 2 bases from V and 5 bases from J; junction bases left unmatched: 6. The CDR3 has 15 amino acids. Here the CDR3 reads CASSLTGQGGETQYF. In DNA, the CDR3 is TGTGCCAGCAGCTTAACGGGACAGGGTGGGGAGACCCAGTACTTC.

V gene TRBV20-1 combines with J gene TRBJ2-1, with 10 bases lining up with TRBD2. Germline V gene sequence: CDR1 DFQATT, CDR2 SNEGSKA (reference sequence). V was clipped by 4 bases and J by 6 bases; unmatched bases: 21. The CDR3 sequence is 19 residues long. CDR3: CSANTFGLAGVGGVNEQFF. The CDR3 DNA reads TGCAGTGCTAACACCTTTGGCCTAGCGGGAGTTGGTGGTGTCAATGAGCAGTTCTTC.

In DNA, the CDR3 is TGTGCCAGCAGCCTTTATACAGGAGGCACCGGGGAGCTGTTTTTT. It is translated as CASSLYTGGTGELFF. The V gene is TRBV27, the J gene TRBJ2-2, with D perhaps being TRBD1 or TRBD2 (5 bases each). Trimming left V 6 bases short and J 4 bases short, with 15 bases between. CDR3 length: 15 residues. In germline, CDR1 is MNHEY, CDR2 SMNVEV (reference sequence).

The sample holds a few counts of this clonotype. The gene calls are TRBV11-2 and TRBJ2-1, with 9 bases aligning to TRBD2. The CDR3 is 15 residues long. The V gene end was trimmed by 5 bases and the J gene end by 6 bases; junction bases not matched to a gene: 8. From germline, CDR1 is SGHAT and CDR2 FQNNGV. The CDR3 DNA follows: TGTGCCAGCAGCCCTGGGATAGCGGGAGTCAATGAGCAGTTCTTC. It translates to CASSPGIAGVNEQFF. Complete variable domain (other parts from reference TRBV11-2 and TRBJ2-1): EAGVAQSPRYKIIEKRQSVAFWCNPISGHATLYWYQQILGQGPKLLIQFQNNGVVDDSQLPKDRFSAERLKGVDSTLKIQPAKLEDSAVYLCASSPGIAGVNEQFFGPGTRLTVL.

This chain connects TRBV7-9 to TRBJ2-6; D tentatively fits TRBD1 or TRBD2 (5 bases each). This CDR3 spans 16 amino acids. V dropped 11 bases and J dropped 0 bases, with 17 bases sitting between them. Germline-derived CDR1 and CDR2 are SEHNR and FQNEAQ (reference sequence). Here the CDR3 reads CAVTGTLFSGANVLTF. Here the CDR3 DNA reads TGTGCCGTTACCGGGACCTTATTCTCTGGGGCCAACGTCCTGACTTTC.

In its sample, this clonotype was seen many times. The chain carries TRBV7-9 and TRBJ2-3; either TRBD1 or TRBD2 may fit D (5 bases each). The CDR3 is 15 amino acids. With 5 bases removed from V and 4 bases from J, the gap between germline ends came to 16 bases. CDR1 is SEHNR, CDR2 FQNEAQ, per germline (reference sequence). CDR3 coding DNA: TGTGCCAGCAGCGTCCGGGACCCCTTCTCAGATACGCAGTATTTT. Residues: CASSVRDPFSDTQYF.

The V and J genes are TRBV9 and TRBJ2-1; D uncertain. CDR3 length equals 17 residues. The germline gives CDR1 SGDLS, CDR2 YYNGEE. The V end lost 4 bases, the J end lost 1 base, and 18 bases lay between the germline ends. The CDR3 spells CASSPRTTVISYNEQFF. The DNA of the CDR3 is TGTGCCAGCAGCCCACGCACTACGGTTATTTCCTACAATGAGCAGTTCTTC.

This clonotype was seen only a few times. V gene TRBV30 combines with J gene TRBJ1-1; 8 bases fit TRBD1. The CDR3 covers 9 residues. V dropped 8 bases and J dropped 10; count of bases not matched to a gene: 3. Germline assignment: CDR1 GTSNPN and CDR2 SVGIG (reference sequence). The CDR3 protein is CAQGTGAFF. The CDR3 bases are TGTGCCCAAGGGACAGGAGCTTTCTTT.

Many counts were recorded for this clonotype. The chain carries TRBV11-2 and TRBJ2-5; 8 nucleotides match TRBD2. The CDR3 sequence is 16 residues long. With V trimmed by 3 bases and J by 4 bases, 10 bases remained unmatched. The germline CDR1 and CDR2 sequences are SGHAT and FQNNGV. CDR3 DNA: TGTGCCAGCAGCTTGGCCGGACTAGCAATAGGAGAGACCCAGTACTTC. It yields the protein CASSLAGLAIGETQYF.

This clonotype was counted a few times. The chain couples TRBV5-1 to TRBJ2-2; 9 bases match TRBD2. This CDR3 is built from 17 residues. In germline, CDR1 is SGHRS, CDR2 YFSETQ. The V and J ends lost 4 bases and 2 bases, in that order; junction bases with no gene match: 9. For the CDR3, the DNA is TGCGCCAGCAGCCATTGGGGGACTAGCTCAAACACCGGGGAGCTGTTTTTT. Amino acids: CASSHWGTSSNTGELFF.

This clonotype was recorded many times. The chain has TRBV7-9 and TRBJ2-3; D might be TRBD2 (6 bases). This CDR3 comprises 16 residues. V was cut by 4 bases and J by 2 bases, with 16 bases left in between. Germline V gene lookup returns CDR1 SEHNR and CDR2 FQNEAQ (reference sequence). The CDR3 bases are TGTGCCAGCAGCTCCCGCGGGGCGCAAGCCACAGATACGCAGTATTTT. Amino acid sequence: CASSSRGAQATDTQYF. Complete variable domain (other parts from reference TRBV7-9 and TRBJ2-3): DTGVSQNPRHKITKRGQNVTFRCDPISEHNRLYWYRQTLGQGPEFLTYFQNEAQLEKSRLLSDRFSAERPKGSFSTLEIQRTEQGDSAMYLCASSSRGAQATDTQYFGPGTRLTVL.

This chain links TRBV10-3 with TRBJ2-7; D call uncertain. V lost 10 bases, J lost 5 bases, and 12 bases lay in between. Germline V lookup: CDR1 ENHRY, CDR2 SYGVKD. This CDR3 has 11 residues. CDR3 residues: CATLAYDEQYF. The CDR3 nucleotides are TGTGCCACCCTTGCTTACGACGAGCAGTACTTC.

This clonotype was detected a few times. V is TRBV3-1 and J is TRBJ2-2; 9 bases are shared with TRBD1. V lost 11 bases to trimming and J lost 2 bases; unmatched junction nucleotides: 15. This CDR3 comprises 17 residues. Germline CDR1 is LGHDT and CDR2 is YNNKEL (reference sequence). The CDR3 nucleotides are TGTGCCTCCAGCCAAGCAGGACAGGGGTCCAACACCGGGGAGCTGTTTTTT. This gives the protein CASSQAGQGSNTGELFF. The full variable domain, its missing parts supplied by reference TRBV3-1 and TRBJ2-2, is DTAVSQTPKYLVTQMGNDKSIKCEQNLGHDTMYWYKQDSKKFLKIMFSYNNKELIINETVPNRFSPKSPDKAHLNLHINSLELGDSAVYFCASSQAGQGSNTGELFFGEGSRLTVL.

V is TRBV12-3 or TRBV12-4 and J is TRBJ2-5; maybe TRBD1 (7 bases). CDR3 size: 13 residues. Trimming pared 5 bases from V and 5 bases from J, leaving 12 bases between. This CDR3 reads CASSPRGAETQYF. The CDR3 nucleotides read TGTGCCAGCAGTCCCAGGGGGGCGGAGACCCAGTACTTC.

Ten or more counts support this clonotype. Here the CDR3 reads CASSTTGGNSRSEQFF. The CDR3, as DNA: TGCGCCAGCAGCACTACAGGGGGCAACAGTAGGAGTGAGCAGTTCTTC. V gene TRBV5-1 combines with J gene TRBJ2-1; TRBD1 matches at 9 bases. Germline loops: CDR1 SGHRS, CDR2 YFSETQ. The J segment lost 9 bases and the V segment lost 4 bases, leaving 14 bases of the junction unmatched. CDR3 size: 16 residues.

This clonotype occurred many times. The chain recombines TRBV28 with TRBJ2-1; 7 nucleotides match TRBD2. CDR3 length: 14 residues. The germline CDR1 and CDR2 sequences are MDHEN and SYDVKM. The V gene end was trimmed by 2 bases and the J gene end by 8 bases; junction bases not matched to a gene: 6. CDR3 protein: CASSLNGRYDEQFF. The CDR3 DNA is TGTGCCAGCAGTTTAAACGGGAGGTACGATGAGCAGTTCTTC.

The table lists this clonotype with many counts. The chain joins TRBV15 to TRBJ2-3; D remains ambiguous. Germline V gives CDR1 LNHNV, CDR2 YYDKDF (reference sequence). Trimming removed 0 bases from V and 6 bases from J, with 4 bases in between. There are 12 residues in the CDR3. The CDR3 region is CATSRDRDTQYF. The CDR3 nucleotides are TGTGCCACCAGCAGAGATCGCGATACGCAGTATTTT.

This clonotype was recorded many times. The V and J genes are TRBV4-3 and TRBJ2-2, with 8 bases lining up with TRBD2. The germline V gene has CDR1 LGHNA and CDR2 YSLEER. This CDR3 has 16 amino acids. V was pared by 4 bases and J by 7 bases, with 11 bases of the junction left unmatched. The CDR3: CASSRAGTRIVGELFF. The CDR3 DNA is TGCGCCAGCAGCCGAGCCGGGACTAGAATTGTCGGGGAGCTGTTTTTT.

The table lists this clonotype with many counts. The chain is built from TRBV12-3 or TRBV12-4 and TRBJ2-6; D remains unclear. Between the trimmed V and J ends, which lost 1 base and 0 bases, there was a span of 4 bases. The CDR3 extends over 15 amino acids. CDR3 sequence (DNA): TGTGCCAGCAGTTTAGAGGCCTCTGGGGCCAACGTCCTGACTTTC. Translation: CASSLEASGANVLTF.